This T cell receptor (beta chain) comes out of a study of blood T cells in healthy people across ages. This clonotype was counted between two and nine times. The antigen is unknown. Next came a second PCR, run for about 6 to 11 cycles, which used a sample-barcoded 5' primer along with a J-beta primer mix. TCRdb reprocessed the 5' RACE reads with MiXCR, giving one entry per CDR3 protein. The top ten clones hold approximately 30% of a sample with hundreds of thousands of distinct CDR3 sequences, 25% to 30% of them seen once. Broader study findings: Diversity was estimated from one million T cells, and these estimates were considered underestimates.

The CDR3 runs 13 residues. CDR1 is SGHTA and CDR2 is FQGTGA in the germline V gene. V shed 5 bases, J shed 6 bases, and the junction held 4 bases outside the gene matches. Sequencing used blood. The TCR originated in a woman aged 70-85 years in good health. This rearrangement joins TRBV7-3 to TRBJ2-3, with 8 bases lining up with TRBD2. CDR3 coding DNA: TGTGCCAGCAGCCCGCCGGGAGGGGATACGCAGTATTTT. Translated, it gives CASSPPGGDTQYF.